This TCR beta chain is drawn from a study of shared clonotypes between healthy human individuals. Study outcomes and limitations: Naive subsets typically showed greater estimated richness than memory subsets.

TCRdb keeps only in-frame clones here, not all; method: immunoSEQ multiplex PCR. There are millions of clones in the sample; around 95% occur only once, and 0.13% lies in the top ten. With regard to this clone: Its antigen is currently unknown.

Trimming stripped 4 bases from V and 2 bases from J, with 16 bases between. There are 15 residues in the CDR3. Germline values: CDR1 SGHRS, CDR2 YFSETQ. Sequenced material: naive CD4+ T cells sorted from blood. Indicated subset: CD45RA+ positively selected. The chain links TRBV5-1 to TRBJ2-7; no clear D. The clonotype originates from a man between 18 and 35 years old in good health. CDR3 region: CASSLAPRSAYEQYF. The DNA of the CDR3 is TGCGCCAGCAGCCTGGCCCCTCGATCCGCCTACGAGCAGTACTTC.